The 25 T cell receptor beta chains reported below all come from one sample, sequenced in a study of blood T cell repertoires in COVID-19. Here immunoSEQ multiplex PCR was the method, and the copy in TCRdb shows in-frame clones only, minus some. The profile shows about 150,000 clones, 84% of them singletons. Sequencing was done on a sample of peripheral blood. These receptors originate from a human donor in a cohort sampled during active COVID-19.

The CDR3: CASRERQGYYGYTF. In DNA form, the CDR3 reads TGTGCCAGCAGAGAACGACAGGGCTACTATGGCTACACCTTC. V and J are TRBV2 and TRBJ1-2, with 7 bases that match TRBD1. The CDR3 is 14 amino acids. Germline V gene sequence: CDR1 SNHLY, CDR2 FYNNEI. V was pared by 6 bases and J by 3 bases, with 7 bases of the junction left unmatched.

This clone was observed a few times. The gene calls are TRBV6-2 or TRBV6-3 and TRBJ2-7, with 9 bases identical to TRBD2. V dropped 6 bases and J dropped 0; count of bases not matched to a gene: 9. The CDR3 covers 16 residues. Per the germline V gene, CDR1 is MNHEY and CDR2 is SVGEGT. The CDR3 region is CASSPTIAGASYEQYF. The CDR3 DNA sequence: TGTGCCAGCAGCCCTACGATAGCGGGGGCCTCCTACGAGCAGTACTTC.

The chain has TRBV10-1 and TRBJ1-2, with a possible D match to TRBD1 (6 bases). The V end lost 3 bases, the J end lost 4 bases, and 9 bases lay between the germline ends. Germline loops: CDR1 WNHNN, CDR2 SYGVQD (reference sequence). This CDR3 is 13 amino acids long. The CDR3 spells CASSDPGAYGYTF. Here the CDR3 DNA reads TGCGCCAGCAGTGACCCAGGGGCCTATGGCTACACCTTC.

This sequence joins TRBV29-1 and TRBJ2-5, with D possibly being TRBD1 (5 bases). Germline V gene lookup returns CDR1 SQVTM and CDR2 ANQGSEA. V was shortened by 6 bases and J by 5 bases, with 16 bases between the two germline ends. The CDR3 runs 13 residues. The CDR3 spells CSVPAGPSETQYF. The CDR3 coding sequence is TGCAGCGTGCCGGCAGGGCCGTCGGAGACCCAGTACTTC.

This clone has just one count. V and J are TRBV6-6 and TRBJ1-1, with D possibly matching TRBD1 (5 bases). V gave up 6 bases and J gave up 10 bases, with 27 bases separating them. Germline assignment: CDR1 MNHNY and CDR2 SVGAGI (reference sequence). The CDR3 sequence is 16 residues long. The CDR3 sequence is CASRGREGSSFLGAFF. The CDR3 DNA reads as TGTGCCAGCAGGGGCAGGGAAGGGTCCTCCTTCCTTGGAGCTTTCTTT.

The chain combines TRBV27 with TRBJ2-1, with a tentative D call TRBD1 (5 bases). The V gene lost 7 bases and the J gene lost 8 bases, with 18 bases spanning the gap. The CDR3 loop spans 14 amino acids. Germline CDR1 and CDR2: MNHEY and SMNVEV (reference sequence). In DNA, the CDR3 is TGTGCCAGCACGAGGCAGGGCCGTGCGGATGAGCAGTTCTTC. Its translation is CASTRQGRADEQFF.

The rearrangement links TRBV5-1 to TRBJ1-1; TRBD1 aligns across 7 bases. CDR1 and CDR2 (germline): SGHRS, YFSETQ. The CDR3 runs 15 residues. V was clipped by 6 bases and J by 0 bases; unmatched bases: 8. The CDR3 coding sequence is TGCGCCAGCACAAGGGACAGCCCCATGAACACTGAAGCTTTCTTT. It codes for CASTRDSPMNTEAFF.

The genes are TRBV3-1 (or the pseudogene TRBV3-2) and TRBJ2-2, with 11 bases matching TRBD2. The CDR3 runs 18 residues. Unmatched junction bases numbered 4, after V lost 0 bases and J lost 1 base. Germline values: CDR1 LGHDT, CDR2 YNNKEL (reference sequence). CDR3 bases: TGTGCCAGCAGCCAAGACTTGCTAGCGGGAGGGAACACCGGGGAGCTGTTTTTT. Translating it yields CASSQDLLAGGNTGELFF.

This clone turned up a few times. The chain combines TRBV30 with TRBJ1-6; D is unclear. Germline CDR1 and CDR2: GTSNPN and SVGIG (reference sequence). V was shortened by 4 bases and J by 7 bases, with 26 bases between the two germline ends. This CDR3 is built from 18 residues. The CDR3: CAWNKLFAHLTSNSPLHF. The DNA for the CDR3 is TGTGCCTGGAATAAGCTTTTTGCGCACCTCACTAGCAATTCACCCCTCCACTTT.

The J gene is TRBJ1-1, the V gene TRBV6-5, with 9 bases that match TRBD1. The germline V gene has CDR1 MNHEY and CDR2 SVGAGI. This CDR3 is built from 13 residues. Trimming cost V 6 bases and J 9 bases; bases outside gene matches: 8. CDR3 sequence (DNA): TGTGCCAGCAGCTATGGACAGGGGAGAAAAGCTTTCTTT. Protein product: CASSYGQGRKAFF.

The V gene is TRBV6-5, the J gene TRBJ1-1, with unresolved D. The V end lost 7 bases, the J end lost 1 base, and 16 bases lay between the germline ends. CDR1 is MNHEY and CDR2 is SVGAGI in the germline V gene. The CDR3 contains 15 residues. The chain's CDR3 is CASNPHLAENTEAFF. The CDR3 nucleotides read TGTGCCAGCAATCCCCATTTGGCGGAGAACACTGAAGCTTTCTTT.

This chain links TRBV6-6 with TRBJ2-5; 7 positions match TRBD1. This CDR3 comprises 14 residues. The J segment lost 2 bases and the V segment lost 6 bases, leaving 6 bases of the junction unmatched. Germline CDR1 and CDR2: MNHNY and SVGAGI (reference sequence). CDR3 amino acids: CASRKPGQQETQYF. The CDR3 bases are TGTGCCAGCAGAAAACCGGGACAGCAAGAGACCCAGTACTTC.

The chain couples TRBV5-1 to TRBJ2-7; no clear D. V was shortened by 4 bases and J by 5 bases, with 16 bases between the two germline ends. CDR1 and CDR2 from the germline V gene are SGHRS and YFSETQ. The CDR3 runs 14 residues. CDR3 in amino acids: CASSIWVAENEQYV. The CDR3 bases are TGCGCCAGCAGCATTTGGGTTGCGGAGAACGAGCAGTACGTC.

The J gene is TRBJ1-2, the V gene TRBV18; 8 bases line up with TRBD1. Germline loops: CDR1 KGHSH, CDR2 LQKENI. The CDR3 has 17 residues. Trimming took 6 bases from V and 2 from J; bases not matched to a gene: 14. This CDR3 is CASSGQGDELTNYGYTF. DNA of the CDR3: TGTGCCAGCTCTGGACAGGGAGACGAACTTACGAACTATGGCTACACCTTC. The whole variable domain, remainder taken from reference TRBV18 and TRBJ1-2, is NAGVMQNPRHLVRRRGQEARLRCSPMKGHSHVYWYRQLPEEGLKFMVYLQKENIIDESGMPKERFSAEFPKEGPSILRIQQVVRGDSAAYFCASSGQGDELTNYGYTFGSGTRLTVV.

Only one count was recorded for this clone. The chain employs TRBV6-5 and TRBJ1-1; the match to TRBD1 covers 7 bases. V lost 5 bases, J lost 7 bases, and 7 bases stayed unmatched. Germline V CDR1 and CDR2: MNHEY, SVGAGI. The CDR3 is 13 amino acids. This CDR3 reads CASSRTGDLEAFF. In DNA form, the CDR3 reads TGTGCCAGCAGTAGAACAGGGGACCTTGAAGCTTTCTTT.

This clone has a single count. CDR3 bases: TGTGCCACCCTTAGAGACAGGGGGACTGAAGCTTTCTTT. It encodes CATLRDRGTEAFF. J is TRBJ1-1 and V is TRBV6-6, with 9 bases that match TRBD1. The CDR3 totals 13 residues. The V gene end was trimmed by 10 bases and the J gene end by 5 bases; junction bases not matched to a gene: 8. Germline loops: CDR1 MNHNY, CDR2 SVGAGI (reference sequence).

This sequence joins TRBV5-5 and TRBJ2-3, with 7 bases that match TRBD2. This CDR3 is 14 amino acids long. The J segment lost 2 bases and the V segment lost 2 bases, leaving 2 bases of the junction unmatched. Germline assignment: CDR1 SGHKS and CDR2 YYEKEE (reference sequence). The CDR3 is CASSFLADTDTQYF. Written as DNA, the CDR3 is TGTGCCAGCAGCTTCCTAGCGGACACAGATACGCAGTATTTT.

J is TRBJ1-1 and V is TRBV10-3; D is possibly TRBD1 (5 bases). The germline V gene encodes CDR1 ENHRY and CDR2 SYGVKD. The CDR3 sequence is 14 residues long. With 2 bases removed from V and 5 bases from J, the gap between germline ends came to 12 bases. The CDR3 DNA reads TGTGCCATCAGTGAGGGGGGAGGTCGTACTGAAGCTTTCTTT. Translation gives CAISEGGGRTEAFF.

V gene TRBV9 combines with J gene TRBJ2-1; 12 nucleotides align to TRBD1. V dropped 4 bases and J dropped 2; count of bases not matched to a gene: 19. This CDR3 region has 21 residues. Germline V CDR1 and CDR2: SGDLS, YYNGEE. CDR3 nucleotide sequence: TGTGCCAGCAGCCCAAGATGGGACAGGGGGCGAGATGTGCGCACCTACAATGAGCAGTTCTTC. Its translation: CASSPRWDRGRDVRTYNEQFF.

The J gene is TRBJ2-5, the V gene TRBV5-1; maybe TRBD1 (6 bases). Per germline, CDR1 SGHRS and CDR2 YFSETQ. This CDR3 has 15 amino acids. V was cut by 5 bases and J by 7 bases, with 21 bases left in between. The CDR3 bases are TGCGCCAGCAGAGAACGACAGTCTTTGGGGGCGACCCAGTACTTC. Translation gives CASRERQSLGATQYF. The full variable domain, in which reference TRBV5-1 and TRBJ2-5 provide the parts outside the CDR3, is KAGVTQTPRYLIKTRGQQVTLSCSPISGHRSVSWYQQTPGQGLQFLFEYFSETQRNKGNFPGRFSGRQFSNSRSEMNVSTLELGDSALYLCASRERQSLGATQYFGPGTRLLVL.

The V and J genes are TRBV21-1 and TRBJ2-3; the table assigns TRBD2, which was not confirmed against the DNA. TRBV21-1 is designated a pseudogene. The CDR3 runs to 20 residues. The CDR3 loop reads CASSKRGLAGPRAGTDTQYF. DNA of the CDR3: TGTGCCAGCAGCAAAAGGGGACTAGCGGGCCCCCGGGCGGGTACAGATACGCAGTATTTT.

V is TRBV7-8 and J is TRBJ2-6; tentative D call: TRBD2 (5 bases). Germline V gives CDR1 SGHVS, CDR2 FQNEAQ. Trimming cost V 5 bases and J 0 bases, with 20 bases left between them. The CDR3 spans 19 residues. The CDR3 spells CASSPRRRSFFSGANVLTF. As DNA, the CDR3 is TGTGCCAGCAGCCCACGTAGGAGGTCATTCTTCTCTGGGGCCAACGTCCTGACTTTC.

V gene TRBV5-1 combines with J gene TRBJ2-1, with TRBD2 matching 9 bases. J lost 8 bases, V lost 1 base, and 4 bases had no gene match. Germline CDR1 is SGHRS and CDR2 is YFSETQ. The CDR3 has 14 residues. CDR3 in DNA: TGCGCCAGCAGCTTGACTAGCGGGTCGGATGAGCAGTTCTTC. Residues: CASSLTSGSDEQFF.

The genes are TRBV18 and TRBJ1-5; 7 bases agree with TRBD1. This CDR3 has 15 residues. V shed 3 bases, J shed 5 bases, and the junction held 7 bases outside the gene matches. The V gene's germline CDR1 is KGHSH and CDR2 LQKENI. The CDR3 DNA follows: TGTGCCAGCTCACCCTTACATGGACAGGATCAGCCCCAGCATTTT. Residues: CASSPLHGQDQPQHF.

The chain uses TRBV11-2 and TRBJ2-5, with TRBD2 matching over 10 bases. The CDR3 runs 15 residues. With 3 bases clipped from V and 5 bases from J, the junction kept 6 bases outside the gene matches. Per germline, CDR1 SGHAT and CDR2 FQNNGV. The CDR3 here is CASSFSAGGRETQYF. The CDR3 DNA follows: TGTGCCAGCAGCTTCTCAGCGGGGGGGCGGGAGACCCAGTACTTC.